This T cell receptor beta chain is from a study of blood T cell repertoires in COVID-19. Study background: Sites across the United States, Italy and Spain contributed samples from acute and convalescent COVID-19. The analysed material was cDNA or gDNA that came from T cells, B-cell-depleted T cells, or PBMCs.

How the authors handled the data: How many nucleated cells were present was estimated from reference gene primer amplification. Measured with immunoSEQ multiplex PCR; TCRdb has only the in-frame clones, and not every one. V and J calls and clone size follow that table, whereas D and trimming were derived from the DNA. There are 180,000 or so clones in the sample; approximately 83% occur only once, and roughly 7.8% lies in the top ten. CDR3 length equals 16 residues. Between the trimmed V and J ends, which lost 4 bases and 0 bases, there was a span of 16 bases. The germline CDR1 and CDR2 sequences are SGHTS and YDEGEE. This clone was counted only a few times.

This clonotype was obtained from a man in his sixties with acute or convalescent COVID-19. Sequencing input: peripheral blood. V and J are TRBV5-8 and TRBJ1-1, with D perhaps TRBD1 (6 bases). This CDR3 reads CASSPGHIPMNTEAFF. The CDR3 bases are TGTGCCAGCAGCCCGGGACACATACCAATGAACACTGAAGCTTTCTTT. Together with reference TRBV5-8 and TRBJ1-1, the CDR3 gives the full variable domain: EAGVTQSPTHLIKTRGQQATLRCSPISGHTSVYWYQQALGLGLQFLLWYDEGEERNRGNFPPRFSGRQFPNYSSELNVNALELEDSALYLCASSPGHIPMNTEAFFGQGTRLTVV.